A single sample gave rise to the 17 T cell receptor beta chains below, sequenced in a study of T cell responses to AZD1222 COVID-19 vaccine. Clones were read by immunoSEQ multiplex PCR, and TCRdb kept only the in-frame ones, dropping some. Among 100,000 to 150,000 clones, roughly 91% were seen once, and the ten largest hold 4% to 5.5%. Sequences were derived from peripheral blood, sampled on day 0 of MenACWY control vaccination. These receptor sequences come from an adult in good health.

The rearrangement joins TRBV12-3 or TRBV12-4 to TRBJ1-3, with D hard to call. The V and J ends lost 3 bases and 1 base respectively, with 4 bases between them. The CDR3 extends over 13 amino acids. CDR3 loop: CASSFLSGNTIYF. Written as DNA, the CDR3 is TGTGCCAGCAGTTTTCTTTCTGGAAACACCATATATTTT.

The chain uses TRBV10-1 and TRBJ2-2, with 9 bases identical to TRBD1. The CDR3 extends over 13 amino acids. In germline, CDR1 is WNHNN, CDR2 SYGVQD (reference sequence). The J segment lost 5 bases and the V segment lost 8 bases, leaving 3 bases of the junction unmatched. CDR3 nucleotides: TGCGCCAGCGGCGACAGGGGGACCGGGGAGCTGTTTTTT. Encoded protein: CASGDRGTGELFF.

V is TRBV6-6 and J is TRBJ1-5; D unclear. CDR1 is MNHNY and CDR2 is SVGAGI in the germline V gene (reference sequence). The CDR3 has 14 amino acids. The V gene lost 5 bases and the J gene lost 1 base, with 9 bases spanning the gap. CDR3 loop: CASSRSASNQPQHF. CDR3 DNA: TGTGCCAGCAGTCGATCTGCCAGCAATCAGCCCCAGCATTTT.

This chain joins TRBV19 and TRBJ2-1; tentatively, D is TRBD2 (6 bases). Trimming removed 11 bases from V and 3 bases from J, with 11 bases in between. CDR1 and CDR2 (germline): LNHDA, SQIVND (reference sequence). The CDR3 runs to 12 residues. The CDR3 loop is CAVGLSYNEQFF. The CDR3, as DNA: TGTGCCGTGGGACTTAGCTACAATGAGCAGTTCTTC.

The chain combines TRBV24-1 with TRBJ2-6; no reliable D call. Trimming took off 7 bases at V and 0 bases at J, with 6 bases between the two ends. Germline CDR1 reads KGHDR; CDR2 reads SFDVKD. CDR3 length: 14 amino acids. The CDR3 DNA reads as TGTGCCACCAGCGAAGGCTCTGGGGCCAACGTCCTGACTTTC. It is translated as CATSEGSGANVLTF.

The chain carries TRBV5-6 and TRBJ2-2; D may correspond to TRBD1 or TRBD2 (5 bases each). V was pared by 6 bases and J by 2 bases, with 14 bases between. The CDR3 contains 15 residues. Germline CDR1 SGHDT, CDR2 YYEEEE. CDR3 DNA: TGTGCCAGCACCTTAACGGGACCCAACACCGGGGAGCTGTTTTTT. It specifies CASTLTGPNTGELFF.

The gene calls are TRBV5-5 and TRBJ1-6; D is ambiguous. V was clipped by 0 bases and J by 7 bases, with 2 bases between them. The germline CDR1 and CDR2 sequences are SGHKS and YYEKEE (reference sequence). The CDR3 spans 12 residues. CDR3 amino acids: CASSLANSPLHF. In DNA, the CDR3 is TGTGCCAGCAGCTTGGCAAATTCACCCCTCCACTTT.

The table lists this clone with a few counts. CDR3 bases: TGTGCCAGTAGTATGGGGACCAACAATCAGCCCCAGCATTTT. As protein: CASSMGTNNQPQHF. This chain uses TRBV19 with TRBJ1-5; tentative D call: TRBD1 (5 bases). Germline CDR1 LNHDA, CDR2 SQIVND (reference sequence). The CDR3 has 14 amino acids. Trimming shortened V by 3 bases and J by 3 bases, and 9 bases separated the two germline ends.

This clone was observed a single time. The chain carries TRBV18 and TRBJ1-3; tentatively, D is TRBD1 (5 bases). V was clipped by 3 bases and J by 4 bases, with 19 bases between them. The CDR3 is 17 residues long. The V gene's germline CDR1 is KGHSH and CDR2 LQKENI. The CDR3 loop is CASSPTDRGAVGNTIYF. CDR3 DNA sequence: TGTGCCAGCTCACCGACCGACCGCGGGGCGGTCGGAAACACCATATATTTT.

This clone has only one observation. V is TRBV27 and J is TRBJ2-1; TRBD1 matches 7 bases. Looked up from germline, CDR1 is MNHEY and CDR2 is SMNVEV (reference sequence). This CDR3 contains 15 residues. The trim removed 6 bases at V and 6 bases at J, leaving 11 bases unmatched. As DNA, the CDR3 is TGTGCCAGCAGGCCGGACAGGAGGTTTGGCAATGAGCAGTTCTTC. Translation: CASRPDRRFGNEQFF.

CDR3 residues: CASSDGTGGNEQFF. The DNA of the CDR3 is TGTGCCAGCAGTGACGGGACAGGGGGCAATGAGCAGTTCTTC. The chain is built from TRBV6-4 and TRBJ2-1; 11 positions match TRBD1. Looked up from germline, CDR1 is MRHNA and CDR2 is SNTAGT. J was trimmed by 6 bases and V by 2 bases; bases with no gene match: 0. The CDR3 is 14 amino acids.

The chain is built from TRBV18 and TRBJ1-1; no reliable D call. The CDR3 runs 12 residues. V was cut by 5 bases and J by 4 bases, with 8 bases left in between. Germline lookup yields CDR1 KGHSH and CDR2 LQKENI. DNA of the CDR3: TGTGCCAGCTCAGGGGTTAGCACTGAAGCTTTCTTT. It yields the protein CASSGVSTEAFF.

The CDR3 spells CASSAQAGAAGELFF. As DNA, the CDR3 is TGTGCCAGTAGTGCCCAGGCAGGGGCGGCCGGGGAGCTGTTTTTT. This chain joins TRBV19 and TRBJ2-2; maybe TRBD1 (6 bases). This CDR3 is built from 15 residues. V was cut by 5 bases and J by 6 bases, with 16 bases left in between. CDR1 is LNHDA, CDR2 SQIVND, per germline (reference sequence).

The chain joins TRBV5-1 to TRBJ2-1, with 7 nucleotides matching TRBD2. V shed 4 bases, J shed 8 bases, and the junction held 12 bases outside the gene matches. Looked up from germline, CDR1 is SGHRS and CDR2 is YFSETQ. The CDR3 contains 15 residues. CDR3: CASSQGLGAGDEQFF. The CDR3 DNA sequence: TGCGCCAGCAGCCAAGGACTAGGGGCGGGCGATGAGCAGTTCTTC.

The chain joins TRBV5-5 to TRBJ2-3; tentatively, D is TRBD2 (6 bases). CDR1 and CDR2 from the germline V gene are SGHKS and YYEKEE (reference sequence). The CDR3 has 14 amino acids. The V end lost 3 bases, the J end lost 0 bases, and 8 bases lay between the germline ends. The CDR3 protein is CASSWRVSTDTQYF. The CDR3 coding sequence is TGTGCCAGCAGCTGGAGGGTTAGCACAGATACGCAGTATTTT.

This clone has only a few counts. The CDR3 region is CASSTGTGGYTF. For the CDR3, the DNA is TGTGCCAGTAGCACAGGTACGGGAGGCTACACCTTC. This sequence joins TRBV19 and TRBJ1-2; D may be TRBD1 (5 bases). The CDR3 sequence is 12 residues long. The germline V gene encodes CDR1 LNHDA and CDR2 SQIVND (reference sequence). V was shortened by 6 bases and J by 8 bases, with 13 bases between the two germline ends.

This clone was counted only a few times. This rearrangement joins TRBV18 to TRBJ1-6; TRBD1 is a possible D gene (5 bases). This CDR3 is built from 15 residues. CDR1 is KGHSH and CDR2 is LQKENI in the germline V gene. Trimming shortened V by 3 bases and J by 7 bases, and 13 bases separated the two germline ends. The CDR3 DNA reads TGTGCCAGCTCACCCGGACACTGGGACAATTCACCCCTCCACTTT. It encodes CASSPGHWDNSPLHF.